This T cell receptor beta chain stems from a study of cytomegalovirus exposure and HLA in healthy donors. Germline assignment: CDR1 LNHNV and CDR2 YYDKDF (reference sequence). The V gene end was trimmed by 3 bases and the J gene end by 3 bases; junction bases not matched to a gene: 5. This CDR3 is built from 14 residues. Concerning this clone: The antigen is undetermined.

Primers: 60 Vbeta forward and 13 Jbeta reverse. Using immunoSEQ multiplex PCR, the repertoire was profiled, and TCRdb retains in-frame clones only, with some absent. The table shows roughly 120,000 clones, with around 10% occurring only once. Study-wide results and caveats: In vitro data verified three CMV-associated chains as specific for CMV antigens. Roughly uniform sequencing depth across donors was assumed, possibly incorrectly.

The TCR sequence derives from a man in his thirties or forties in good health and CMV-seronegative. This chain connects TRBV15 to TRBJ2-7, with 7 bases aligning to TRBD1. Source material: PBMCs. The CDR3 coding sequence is TGTGCCACCAGCAGCCGGGACAGAAACTACGAGCAGTACTTC. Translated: CATSSRDRNYEQYF.